This passage covers 29 T cell receptor beta chains from one sample sequenced in a study of T-cell memory formation after mild COVID-19. TCRdb redid the calling of the 5' RACE reads with MiXCR, one entry per CDR3 protein. This table has more than 75,000 distinct CDR3 sequences, around a quarter appearing once. The sequencing input was PBMCs or a T cell subset sorted from them (not recorded which). These receptors came from a man aged 18 to 29 who had mild COVID-19 (a few samples of this study predate the infection). Cell type and time point are not known.

This rearrangement joins TRBV4-1 to TRBJ2-7; no clear D. Germline V gene data show CDR1 as MGHRA and CDR2 as YSYEKL. The length of the CDR3 is 15 residues. V lost 0 bases, J lost 2 bases, and 11 bases lay in between. The CDR3 is CASSQDSREPYEQYF. CDR3 DNA sequence: TGCGCCAGCAGCCAAGATAGCAGAGAGCCCTACGAGCAGTACTTC.

This clonotype was counted between two and nine times. The V gene is TRBV7-6, the J gene TRBJ2-7; unclear D gene. From germline, CDR1 is SGHVS and CDR2 FNYEAQ. The CDR3 extends over 10 amino acids. The V and J ends lost 2 bases and 4 bases respectively, with 0 bases between them. Here the CDR3 reads CASSLYEQYF. The CDR3, as DNA: TGTGCCAGCAGCTTATACGAGCAGTACTTC.

This clonotype was observed at least ten times. The V call is TRBV20-1, the J call TRBJ2-1; D gene unclear. Germline V CDR1 and CDR2: DFQATT, SNEGSKA (reference sequence). V shed 6 bases and J shed 9 bases, with 12 bases lying between them. This CDR3 spans 11 amino acids. The chain's CDR3 is CSAPSPSEQFF. For the CDR3, the DNA is TGCAGTGCCCCATCCCCGAGTGAGCAGTTCTTC.

This clonotype was observed a few times. The gene calls are TRBV5-4 and TRBJ1-3; TRBD1 might be the D (5 bases). Trimming removed 0 bases from V and 8 bases from J, with 9 bases in between. Germline CDR1 and CDR2: SGHNT and YYREEE (reference sequence). The CDR3 is 13 residues long. CDR3 residues: CASSLGGRDTIYF. The CDR3 DNA reads as TGTGCCAGCAGCTTGGGGGGCCGGGACACCATATATTTT.

This CDR3 reads CASSNGRNQPQHF. The CDR3 bases are TGTGCCAGCAGTAACGGACGGAATCAGCCCCAGCATTTT. V usage is TRBV2 and J usage is TRBJ1-5; D unresolved. V was cut by 5 bases and J by 4 bases, with 9 bases left in between. Looked up from germline, CDR1 is SNHLY and CDR2 is FYNNEI. The CDR3 extends over 13 amino acids.

This chain connects TRBV4-1 to TRBJ2-4; maybe TRBD2 (6 bases). Trimming removed 0 bases at V and 0 bases at J, with 12 bases between. The CDR3 length is 17 residues. The germline V gene encodes CDR1 MGHRA and CDR2 YSYEKL. CDR3 amino acids: CASSQDGGKLAKNIQYF. As DNA, the CDR3 is TGCGCCAGCAGCCAAGATGGAGGGAAGCTAGCCAAAAACATTCAGTACTTC.

V and J are TRBV5-5 and TRBJ2-2; 8 positions match TRBD1. The CDR3 has 14 amino acids. Looked up from germline, CDR1 is SGHKS and CDR2 is YYEKEE (reference sequence). The V and J ends lost 4 bases and 3 bases, in that order; junction bases with no gene match: 2. The CDR3 DNA sequence: TGTGCCAGCAGCAAGGGACAGGACACCGGGGAGCTGTTTTTT. This sequence encodes CASSKGQDTGELFF.

J is TRBJ2-3 and V is TRBV6-5, with 7 nucleotides matching TRBD2. The CDR3 consists of 13 residues. V shed 8 bases, J shed 1 base, and the junction held 3 bases outside the gene matches. The germline CDR1 and CDR2 sequences are MNHEY and SVGAGI. CDR3 bases: TGTGCCAGCGGCCGGGGGGGCACAGATACGCAGTATTTT. Its translation is CASGRGGTDTQYF.

The chain recombines TRBV4-1 with TRBJ1-1; maybe TRBD1 (6 bases). Trimming pared 4 bases from V and 3 bases from J, leaving 18 bases between. The CDR3 runs 16 residues. The germline CDR1 and CDR2 sequences are MGHRA and YSYEKL. CDR3: CASSPQAYGGHTEAFF. CDR3 bases: TGCGCCAGCAGCCCCCAGGCTTACGGGGGGCACACTGAAGCTTTCTTT.

The chain joins TRBV19 to TRBJ2-6; D might be TRBD1 or TRBD2, each matching 5 bases. The CDR3 loop spans 17 amino acids. The germline CDR1 and CDR2 sequences are LNHDA and SQIVND (reference sequence). V lost 5 bases and J lost 1, with 15 bases in between. The CDR3 DNA is TGTGCCAGTAGTCCACCGGGACGGCTTTCTGGGGCCAACGTCCTGACTTTC. Amino acid sequence: CASSPPGRLSGANVLTF.

This clonotype was counted only a few times. The V and J genes are TRBV11-2 and TRBJ2-5; either TRBD1 or TRBD2 may supply D (5 bases each). This CDR3 is 15 amino acids long. Trimming removed 3 bases from V and 2 bases from J, with 13 bases in between. Germline CDR1 is SGHAT and CDR2 is FQNNGV. The CDR3 coding sequence is TGTGCCAGCAGCTTGTCCGGGACGATTCAAGAGACCCAGTACTTC. Amino acids: CASSLSGTIQETQYF.

This clonotype was seen more than once but under ten times. The CDR3 DNA reads as TGCGCCAGCAGCCAAGACCCAGGCCTCTCTGGAAACACCATATATTTT. Amino acid sequence: CASSQDPGLSGNTIYF. The chain uses TRBV4-3 and TRBJ1-3; D gene unclear. Germline V gene sequence: CDR1 LGHNA, CDR2 YSLEER. The V and J ends lost 0 bases and 0 bases respectively, with 9 bases between them. The CDR3 extends over 16 amino acids.

The sample holds many counts of this clonotype. The CDR3 DNA reads TGTGCCAGCAGTTACTCGACAGGGAAACCCTACGAGCAGTACGTC. Translated: CASSYSTGKPYEQYV. The chain has TRBV6-2 or TRBV6-3 and TRBJ2-7; TRBD1 matches 7 bases. This CDR3 contains 15 residues. Looked up from germline, CDR1 is MNHEY and CDR2 is SVGEGT. With V trimmed by 0 bases and J by 2 bases, 4 bases remained unmatched.

The chain is built from TRBV24-1 and TRBJ2-5; no reliable D call. The CDR3 spans 12 residues. Germline loops: CDR1 KGHDR, CDR2 SFDVKD. Between the trimmed V and J ends, which lost 2 bases and 5 bases, there was a span of 5 bases. CDR3 loop: CATSDYTETQYF. The DNA for the CDR3 is TGTGCCACCAGTGATTACACGGAGACCCAGTACTTC.

V and J are TRBV6-5 and TRBJ2-7; D tentatively fits TRBD1 or TRBD2 (5 bases each). Trimming removed 2 bases from V and 3 bases from J, with 8 bases in between. The CDR3 extends over 13 amino acids. Germline lookup yields CDR1 MNHEY and CDR2 SVGAGI. CDR3 nucleotide sequence: TGTGCCAGCAGTTACGGGGGATTCTACGAGCAGTACTTC. Translated: CASSYGGFYEQYF.

This chain links TRBV20-1 with TRBJ1-2; D is possibly TRBD1 (6 bases). The CDR3 length is 14 residues. Trimming cost V 1 base and J 4 bases, with 13 bases left between them. CDR1 and CDR2 from the germline V gene are DFQATT and SNEGSKA (reference sequence). The CDR3 is CSARVPGASYGYTF. The CDR3 nucleotides read TGCAGTGCTAGAGTCCCAGGGGCCTCCTATGGCTACACCTTC.

The chain employs TRBV7-6 and TRBJ2-7; TRBD1 matches 10 bases. Per the germline V gene, CDR1 is SGHVS and CDR2 is FNYEAQ. This CDR3 spans 15 amino acids. The V segment lost 4 bases and the J segment 2 bases; nucleotides outside the gene matches: 5. CDR3 DNA sequence: TGTGCCAGCAGCTCCGGACAGGGGGTAACCTACGAGCAGTACTTC. It is translated as CASSSGQGVTYEQYF.

This clonotype came up a few times. The chain has TRBV4-1 and TRBJ2-1, with D possibly TRBD1 on 5 matching bases. Looked up from germline, CDR1 is MGHRA and CDR2 is YSYEKL. The ends were cut back, 4 bases at V and 7 bases at J, with 8 bases in the middle. The CDR3 consists of 12 residues. As DNA, the CDR3 is TGCGCCAGCAGCCCCAGGGTGAATGAGCAGTTCTTC. It yields the protein CASSPRVNEQFF.

The chain employs TRBV7-9 and TRBJ2-7; no clear D. This CDR3 contains 13 residues. CDR1 and CDR2 (germline): SEHNR, FQNEAQ (reference sequence). Trimming removed 3 bases from V and 5 bases from J, with 11 bases in between. CDR3 protein: CASSFGGGNEQYF. The CDR3 DNA sequence: TGTGCCAGCAGCTTTGGCGGTGGCAACGAGCAGTACTTC.

The chain is built from TRBV28 and TRBJ1-2, with TRBD1 identical over 7 bases. This CDR3 has 13 residues. Germline loops: CDR1 MDHEN, CDR2 SYDVKM. J gave up 2 bases and V 4 bases, and 1 base lay outside the gene matches. The CDR3 protein is CASSSRGNYGYTF. Written as DNA, the CDR3 is TGTGCCAGCAGTTCCAGGGGGAACTATGGCTACACCTTC.

A few counts support this clonotype. This chain links TRBV5-1 with TRBJ2-3, with 13 nucleotides matching TRBD2. The V segment lost 5 bases and the J segment 0 bases; nucleotides outside the gene matches: 15. Germline loops: CDR1 SGHRS, CDR2 YFSETQ. The CDR3 has 20 residues. CDR3 protein: CASSTPGLAGAKLSTDTQYF. CDR3 nucleotides: TGCGCCAGCAGTACACCAGGACTAGCGGGGGCCAAGCTGAGCACAGATACGCAGTATTTT.

V is TRBV29-1 and J is TRBJ2-5; D is ambiguous. Germline V gene sequence: CDR1 SQVTM, CDR2 ANQGSEA. V was trimmed by 3 bases and J by 4 bases, leaving 9 bases between them. The CDR3 runs to 12 residues. CDR3 coding DNA: TGCAGCGTTGATACCAGACCAGAGACCCAGTACTTC. Amino acid sequence: CSVDTRPETQYF. The variable domain in full, completed from reference TRBV29-1 and TRBJ2-5, reads SAVISQKPSRDICQRGTSLTIQCQVDSQVTMMFWYRQQPGQSLTLIATANQGSEATYESGFVIDKFPISRPNLTFSTLTVSNMSPEDSSIYLCSVDTRPETQYFGPGTRLLVL.

There are a few counts of this clonotype. The V call is TRBV6-2 or TRBV6-3, the J call TRBJ2-3, with a possible D match to TRBD2 (6 bases). V was clipped by 4 bases and J by 2 bases, with 10 bases between them. Germline lookup yields CDR1 MNHEY and CDR2 SVGEGT. The CDR3 sequence is 14 residues long. The CDR3 sequence is CASSFGGATDTQYF. The CDR3 DNA follows: TGTGCCAGCAGTTTTGGAGGGGCCACAGATACGCAGTATTTT.

A few counts support this clonotype. The chain uses TRBV6-5 and TRBJ2-7; 9 bases are a match to TRBD1. The CDR3 has 14 residues. The V gene end was trimmed by 5 bases and the J gene end by 4 bases; junction bases not matched to a gene: 6. Germline V gives CDR1 MNHEY, CDR2 SVGAGI. In nucleotides, the CDR3 is TGTGCCAGCAGTCCCGGGACAGGGAAATACGAGCAGTACGTC. Translation: CASSPGTGKYEQYV.

The gene calls are TRBV9 and TRBJ2-3; D is uncertain. The CDR3 has 17 amino acids. V dropped 1 base and J dropped 2 bases, with 17 bases sitting between them. Germline lookup yields CDR1 SGDLS and CDR2 YYNGEE. CDR3 in DNA: TGTGCCAGCAGCGTAAGGCCCGGAGAGAGCCCCACAGATACGCAGTATTTT. This encodes CASSVRPGESPTDTQYF.

This clonotype was recorded once. The J gene is TRBJ1-2, the V gene TRBV5-4, with D unclear. CDR3 length: 15 residues. Germline V lookup: CDR1 SGHNT, CDR2 YYREEE (reference sequence). Trimming stripped 1 base from V and 0 bases from J, with 10 bases between. The CDR3 DNA reads TGTGCCAGCAGCTTGTTGGACGAGTCTAACTATGGCTACACCTTC. Translation: CASSLLDESNYGYTF.

The chain recombines TRBV11-2 with TRBJ2-3; TRBD2 aligns across 11 bases. The trim removed 5 bases at V and 3 bases at J, leaving 4 bases unmatched. The length of the CDR3 is 15 residues. In germline, CDR1 is SGHAT, CDR2 FQNNGV. The CDR3 nucleotides read TGTGCCAGCAGCCACGGGACTAGCGGAACAGATACGCAGTATTTT. This codes for CASSHGTSGTDTQYF.

This rearrangement joins TRBV12-3 or TRBV12-4 to TRBJ2-3; D could derive from TRBD1 or TRBD2 (6 bases each). Trimming left V 6 bases short and J 3 bases short, with 16 bases between. The CDR3 consists of 15 residues. CDR3 coding DNA: TGTGCCAGCAGGGTTGCTGGGGGGCGAACAGATACGCAGTATTTT. This codes for CASRVAGGRTDTQYF.

This clonotype has a count of ten or more. The chain carries TRBV5-6 and TRBJ2-5, with D maybe TRBD1 (5 bases). Germline assignment: CDR1 SGHDT and CDR2 YYEEEE. The V end was cut by 0 bases, the J end by 4 bases, with 22 bases between. The CDR3 totals 18 residues. In DNA form, the CDR3 reads TGTGCCAGCAGCTTGGCCAGGGCATCACGGTCGGGTGGAGAGACCCAGTACTTC. This codes for CASSLARASRSGGETQYF. The full variable domain, its missing parts supplied by reference TRBV5-6 and TRBJ2-5, is DAGVTQSPTHLIKTRGQQVTLRCSPKSGHDTVSWYQQALGQGPQFIFQYYEEEERQRGNFPDRFSGHQFPNYSSELNVNALLLGDSALYLCASSLARASRSGGETQYFGPGTRLLVL.